Reported below is one T cell receptor (beta chain). Its antigen is not known. The data are from a study of cytomegalovirus exposure and HLA in healthy donors. As for the donors, each was a healthy bone marrow donor. The primer mix had 60 Vbeta and 13 Jbeta primers. This table comes from immunoSEQ multiplex PCR, and its TCRdb copy is limited to in-frame clones, with some not included. The table includes 200,000 or so clones, almost 80% detected once. Trimming removed 5 bases at V and 4 bases at J, with 17 bases between. Germline CDR1 is SEHNR and CDR2 is FQNEAQ (reference sequence). The CDR3 covers 16 residues. Findings of the study overall: Later analysis associated a missense DCLRE1C variant with TCR beta V- and J-gene trimming. Information on immune exposure was restricted to one variable (CMV serostatus).

The rearrangement uses TRBV7-9 and TRBJ2-2; TRBD1 is a possible D gene (5 bases). The sample taken for sequencing was PBMCs. The clonotype originates from a male donor in good health and CMV-seronegative. The CDR3 spells CASSHQGAISTGELFF. In DNA, the CDR3 is TGTGCCAGCAGCCATCAGGGCGCAATTTCCACCGGGGAGCTGTTTTTT.